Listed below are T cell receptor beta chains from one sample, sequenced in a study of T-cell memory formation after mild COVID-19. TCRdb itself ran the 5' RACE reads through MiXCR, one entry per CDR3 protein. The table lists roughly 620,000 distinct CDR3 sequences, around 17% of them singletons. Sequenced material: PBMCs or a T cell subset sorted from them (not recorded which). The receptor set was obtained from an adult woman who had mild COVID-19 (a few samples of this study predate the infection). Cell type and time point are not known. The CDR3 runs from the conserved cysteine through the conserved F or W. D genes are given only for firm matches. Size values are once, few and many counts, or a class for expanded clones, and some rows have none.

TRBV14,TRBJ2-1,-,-,TGTGCCAGCAGCCAGTACAGGGTCCATGAGCAGTTCTTC,CASSQYRVHEQFF
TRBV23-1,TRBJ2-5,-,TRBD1,TGCGCCAGCAGTCGACCACGAACCTGGACAGGGGAGGTCAGAGAGACCCAGTACTTC,CASSRPRTWTGEVRETQYF
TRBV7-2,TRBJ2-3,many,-,TGTGCCAGCAGCTTAGCCCATTCTAGCACAGATACGCAGTATTTT,CASSLAHSSTDTQYF
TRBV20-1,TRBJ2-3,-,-,TGCAGTGCTAGGACTAAAAATACGCAGTATTTT,CSARTKNTQYF
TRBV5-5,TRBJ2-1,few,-,TGTGCCAGCAGCTTGACAGACTCCCTCTCCTACAATGAGCAGTTCTTC,CASSLTDSLSYNEQFF
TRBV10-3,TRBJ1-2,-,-,TGTGCCATCAGTGAGGTTAAACATGGCTACACCTTC,CAISEVKHGYTF
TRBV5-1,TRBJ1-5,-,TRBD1,TGCGCCAGCAGACAGGGGGCAAGCGACAATCAGCCCCAGCATTTT,CASRQGASDNQPQHF
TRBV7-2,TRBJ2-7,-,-,TGTGCCAGCAGCTTGCCCCCCCCCTACGAGCAGTACTTC,CASSLPPPYEQYF
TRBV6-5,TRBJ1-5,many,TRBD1,TGTGCCAGCAGCCAAGGACAGGGATGGAATCAGCCCCAGCATTTT,CASSQGQGWNQPQHF
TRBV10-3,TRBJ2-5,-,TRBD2,TGTGCCATCAGTGGACCCGGGACTAGCGGGAGGCCCCCTGAGACCCAGTACTTC,CAISGPGTSGRPPETQYF
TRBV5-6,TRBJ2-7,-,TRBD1,TGTGCCAGCAGCTTTACCGGGACAGGTGACTTCTACGAGCAGTACTTC,CASSFTGTGDFYEQYF
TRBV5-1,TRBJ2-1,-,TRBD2,TGCGCCAGCAGCGTCGGGACTACCTATTACAATGAGCAGTTCTTC,CASSVGTTYYNEQFF
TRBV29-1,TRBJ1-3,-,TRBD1,TGCAGTTTCCAGGGGGCTTCTGGAAACACCATATATTTT,CSFQGASGNTIYF
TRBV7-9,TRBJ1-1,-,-,TGTGCCAGCATCCTCCCTTCAGGCACTGAAGCTTTCTTT,CASILPSGTEAFF
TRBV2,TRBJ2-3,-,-,TGTGCCAGCTCCCGGGTCACTAGCACAGATACGCAGTATTTT,CASSRVTSTDTQYF
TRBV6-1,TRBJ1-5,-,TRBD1,TGTGCCAGCAGTGAAATCGCGACAGGGGGTCGCAATCAGCCCCAGCATTTT,CASSEIATGGRNQPQHF
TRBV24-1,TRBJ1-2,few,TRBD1,TGTGCCACCAGACCAGGGGGCTTCACGGAGGGCTACACCTTC,CATRPGGFTEGYTF
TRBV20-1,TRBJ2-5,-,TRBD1,TGCAGTGCTGATGGGACAGGGGTACAAGAGACCCAGTACTTC,CSADGTGVQETQYF
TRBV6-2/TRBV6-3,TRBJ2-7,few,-,TGTGCCAGCAGAGGGTATGGGACGGATGGGGGCGAGCAGTACTTC,CASRGYGTDGGEQYF
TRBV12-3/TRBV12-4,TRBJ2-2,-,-,TGTGCCAGCAGTTTCCGGCAGGTGGGCACCGGGGAGCTGTTTTTT,CASSFRQVGTGELFF